The 2 T cell receptor beta chains below come from one sample, sequenced in a study of OX40 agonist ivuxolimab in advanced cancers. Library preparation used the immunoSEQ multiplex PCR assay. The clones in this table, taken by TCRdb from immuneACCESS, are in-frame only. Not every clone is retained; where verified, under half of the shortfall comes from an unresolved V gene, and the cause of the rest is unknown. The sample table lists some 60,000 clones, around four fifths of them with a count of one. The biggest ten clones account for roughly 4.4% of the sample. The sequenced sample was CD4+ or CD8+ T cells sorted from blood, obtained in a trial of the OX40 agonist ivuxolimab. The receptors here all came from an adult with an advanced solid tumor such as melanoma, head and neck, liver or kidney cancer.

V and J are TRBV6-1 and TRBJ2-7, with 9 bases matching TRBD1. Per the germline V gene, CDR1 is MNHNS and CDR2 is SASEGT. V trimming: 3 bases; J trimming: 5 bases; junction bases outside the gene matches: 8. The CDR3 has 15 amino acids. The CDR3 region is CASSEPGTGIDEQYF. For the CDR3, the DNA is TGTGCCAGCAGTGAGCCCGGGACAGGGATCGACGAGCAGTACTTC.

This chain joins TRBV9 and TRBJ1-5; a weak D match, TRBD1 (6 bases). The CDR3 runs to 15 residues. V lost 0 bases, J lost 0 bases, and 7 bases lay in between. CDR1 and CDR2 (germline): SGDLS, YYNGEE. CDR3: CASSVGQDSNQPQHF. The CDR3 DNA reads as TGTGCCAGCAGCGTAGGACAGGATAGCAATCAGCCCCAGCATTTT.